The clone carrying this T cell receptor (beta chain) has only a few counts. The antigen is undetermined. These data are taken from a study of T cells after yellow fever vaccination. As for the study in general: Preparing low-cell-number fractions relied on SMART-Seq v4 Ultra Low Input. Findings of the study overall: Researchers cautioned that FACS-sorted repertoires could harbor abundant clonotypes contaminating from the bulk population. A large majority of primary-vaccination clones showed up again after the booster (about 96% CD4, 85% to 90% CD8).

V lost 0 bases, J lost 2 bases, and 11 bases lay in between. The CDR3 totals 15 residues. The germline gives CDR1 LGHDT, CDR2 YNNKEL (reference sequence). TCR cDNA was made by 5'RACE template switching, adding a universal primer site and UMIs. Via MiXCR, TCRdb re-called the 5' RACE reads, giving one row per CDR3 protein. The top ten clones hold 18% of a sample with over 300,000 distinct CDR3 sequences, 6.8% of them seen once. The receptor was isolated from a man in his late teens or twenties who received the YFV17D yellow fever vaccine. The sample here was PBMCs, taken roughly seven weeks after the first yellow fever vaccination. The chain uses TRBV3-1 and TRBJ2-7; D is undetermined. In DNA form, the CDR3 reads TGTGCCAGCAGCCAAGATAACGGTCTTACCTACGAGCAGTACGTC. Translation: CASSQDNGLTYEQYV.